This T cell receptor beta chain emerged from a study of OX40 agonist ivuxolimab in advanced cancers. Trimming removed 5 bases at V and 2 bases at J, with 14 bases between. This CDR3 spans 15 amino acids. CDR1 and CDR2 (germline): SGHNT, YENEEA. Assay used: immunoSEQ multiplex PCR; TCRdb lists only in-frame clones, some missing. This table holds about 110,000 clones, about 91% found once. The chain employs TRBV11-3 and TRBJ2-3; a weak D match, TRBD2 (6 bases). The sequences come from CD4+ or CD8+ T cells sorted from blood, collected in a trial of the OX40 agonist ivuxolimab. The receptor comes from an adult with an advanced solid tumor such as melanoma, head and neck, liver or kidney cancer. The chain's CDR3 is CASSPPGDLTDTQYF. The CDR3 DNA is TGTGCCAGCAGCCCACCGGGAGACCTCACAGATACGCAGTATTTT.